The entry that follows covers one T cell receptor beta chain sequence. As yet, its antigen is unknown. There are 17 residues in the CDR3. J gave up 7 bases and V 1 base, and 13 bases lay outside the gene matches. Germline V gene sequence: CDR1 MNHEY, CDR2 SVGAGI. The sample is drawn from a study of regulatory T cells in long-lasting Graves disease. Building the TCR beta libraries relied on iRepertoire HTBI primers, and CDR3 regions underwent Arm-PCR. Authors' analysis steps: Identified segments across samples numbered 60 or so TRBV and approximately 15 TRBJ. TCRdb re-called the multiplex PCR reads with MiXCR, one entry per CDR3 protein. The V and J calls here are based on TCRdb, not the publication. The sample holds roughly 400,000 distinct CDR3 sequences, around 23% seen once. Study observations and caveats: The number of shared public clonotypes was higher in persistent patients (2,741) than new patients (966).

The time point: persistent/refractory GD, antithyroid drugs over 5 years with positive TRAb. Researchers made the TCR library from RNA that was extracted from PBMCs. This sample comprised peripheral blood mononuclear cells (PBMCs), obtained when the disease was refractory, from a patient treated with antithyroid drugs. This clonotype was sampled from a female donor with Graves disease. The V and J genes are TRBV6-5 and TRBJ1-3; 7 bases fit TRBD1. The CDR3 DNA reads as TGTGCCAGCAGTTACTTCTTAGGGGGCCCGGTCGGCAACACCATATATTTT. This gives the protein CASSYFLGGPVGNTIYF.